This TCR beta chain was sequenced during a study of blood T cell repertoires in COVID-19. Study-wide context: The United States, Italy and Spain provided the acute and convalescent COVID-19 samples.

Patients from Seattle were sampled longitudinally, starting during active infection. Germline loops: CDR1 KGHDR, CDR2 SFDVKD. The V end lost 6 bases, the J end lost 5 bases, and 13 bases lay between the germline ends. This CDR3 has 14 amino acids. Original processing notes: Nucleated cell counts were estimated from reference gene primer amplification. Assay: immunoSEQ multiplex PCR; the TCRdb copy retains only in-frame clones and omits some. That table gives V, J and clone size, and the DNA gave D and trimming. The sample carries 250,000 to 300,000 clones, around 90% recorded once. Sequencing used peripheral blood. The chain joins TRBV24-1 to TRBJ2-1; D call uncertain. The sequence was obtained from a woman aged 70 to 79 with COVID-19, enrolled during active disease. CDR3 DNA sequence: TGTGCCACCAGTTTAGCCAATCGGGACAATGAGCAGTTCTTC. This codes for CATSLANRDNEQFF.